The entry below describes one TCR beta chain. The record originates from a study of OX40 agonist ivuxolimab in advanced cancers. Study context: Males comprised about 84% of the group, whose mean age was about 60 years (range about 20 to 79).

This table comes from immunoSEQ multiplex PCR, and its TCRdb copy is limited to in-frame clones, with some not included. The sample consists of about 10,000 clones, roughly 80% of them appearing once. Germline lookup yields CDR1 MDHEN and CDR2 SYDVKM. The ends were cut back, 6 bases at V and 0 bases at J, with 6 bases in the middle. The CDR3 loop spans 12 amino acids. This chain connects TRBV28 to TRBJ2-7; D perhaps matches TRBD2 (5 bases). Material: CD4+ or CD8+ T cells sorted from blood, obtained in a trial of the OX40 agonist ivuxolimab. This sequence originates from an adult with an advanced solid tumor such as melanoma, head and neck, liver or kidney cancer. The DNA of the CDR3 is TGTGCCAGCAGCCGGGACTCCTACGAGCAGTACTTC. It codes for CASSRDSYEQYF.